Below, 30 T cell receptor beta chains from the same sample are listed, as sequenced in a study of blood T cell dynamics during melanoma immunotherapy (dated by TCRdb to 2018 to 2021). The sample's time point, from its label and the paper: pre-treatment baseline. Library preparation used the immunoSEQ multiplex PCR assay. The source is immuneACCESS, and TCRdb retained only in-frame sequences with V and J called. Part of the clones is not carried over; for the studies checked, unresolved V genes explain less than half of this, and the remainder is unexplained. The sample table contains 4,000 to 4,500 clones; only one count was recorded for under 90% of them. Approximately 14% of the sample lies in the top ten. Material: blood, obtained from a patient treated with checkpoint blockade. The receptors shown here come from a human donor with melanoma.

The CDR3 nucleotides are TGTGCCAGCAGTTTAGAAGCGGGACTAGCGGGGGGGTGGGCCAACGTCCTGACTTTC. Its translation: CASSLEAGLAGGWANVLTF. The J gene is TRBJ2-6, the V gene TRBV27; 16 nucleotides agree with TRBD2. CDR1 and CDR2 (germline): MNHEY, SMNVEV (reference sequence). V shed 2 bases and J 5 bases; nucleotides not matched to a gene: 6. The CDR3 covers 19 residues.

The rearrangement joins TRBV29-1 to TRBJ1-2, with D possibly TRBD1 on 6 matching bases. The V gene's germline CDR1 is SQVTM and CDR2 ANQGSEA. The CDR3 length is 15 residues. The V gene lost 1 base and the J gene lost 2 bases, with 14 bases spanning the gap. The CDR3 DNA reads TGCAGCGTTGAAGGGAGCAGGGACAACAACTATGGCTACACCTTC. Translated, it gives CSVEGSRDNNYGYTF.

The gene calls are TRBV14 and TRBJ1-4; no definite D call. Germline CDR1 reads SGHDN; CDR2 reads FVKESK. V dropped 4 bases and J dropped 3 bases, with 15 bases sitting between them. The CDR3 consists of 16 residues. The CDR3 DNA reads TGTGCCAGCAGCCCGACGTGGGGAGCAGCTAATGAAAAACTGTTTTTT. Amino acids: CASSPTWGAANEKLFF.

V usage is TRBV9 and J usage is TRBJ1-3; 10 nucleotides align to TRBD1. The CDR3 contains 18 residues. The V gene's germline CDR1 is SGDLS and CDR2 YYNGEE. Trimming cost V 3 bases and J 4 bases; bases outside gene matches: 13. The CDR3: CASSAQGTGARVGNTIYF. The DNA for the CDR3 is TGTGCCAGCAGCGCGCAAGGGACAGGGGCGCGAGTAGGAAACACCATATATTTT.

A single count supports this clone. The J gene is TRBJ1-5, the V gene TRBV6-5; no reliable D call. Germline V gene sequence: CDR1 MNHEY, CDR2 SVGAGI. V was pared by 5 bases and J by 5 bases, with 10 bases between. This CDR3 region has 13 residues. In DNA, the CDR3 is TGTGCCAGCAGTCCCTCAGGCGATCAGCCCCAGCATTTT. This translates into CASSPSGDQPQHF.

In its sample, this clone is large. J is TRBJ1-2 and V is TRBV7-9; D call uncertain. The CDR3 covers 14 residues. Germline loops: CDR1 SEHNR, CDR2 FQNEAQ (reference sequence). Trimming cost V 5 bases and J 8 bases, with 18 bases left between them. CDR3 in DNA: TGTGCCAGCAGCCCCCACCGGACTGAGGAAGGCTACACCTTC. It encodes CASSPHRTEEGYTF.

The chain carries TRBV7-9 and TRBJ1-1; TRBD1 agrees at 11 bases. The germline V gene has CDR1 SEHNR and CDR2 FQNEAQ (reference sequence). This CDR3 region has 16 residues. Trimming cost V 5 bases and J 7 bases; bases outside gene matches: 12. This CDR3 reads CASSGGQGARRNEAFF. The CDR3 bases are TGTGCCAGCAGCGGCGGACAGGGGGCGCGTCGCAATGAAGCTTTCTTT.

This chain connects TRBV6-6 to TRBJ1-1; 9 nucleotides agree with TRBD1. CDR1 and CDR2 from the germline V gene are MNHNY and SVGAGI (reference sequence). V lost 7 bases and J lost 4; bases outside the gene matches: 10. The CDR3 spans 15 residues. CDR3 in DNA: TGTGCCAGCAACCTAGGACAGGGGTCGGGCACTGAAGCTTTCTTT. Translated, it gives CASNLGQGSGTEAFF.

The chain combines TRBV5-4 with TRBJ1-6; D perhaps matches TRBD1 (6 bases). V was shortened by 0 bases and J by 7 bases, with 11 bases between the two germline ends. CDR1 and CDR2 from the germline V gene are SGHNT and YYREEE (reference sequence). The CDR3 contains 15 residues. CDR3 bases: TGTGCCAGCAGCTTGGGGGGGGCGAGCAATTCACCCCTCCACTTT. The encoded protein is CASSLGGASNSPLHF.

This clone showed up just a few times. The V gene is TRBV5-1, the J gene TRBJ2-7, with a possible D match to TRBD2 (5 bases). Germline-derived CDR1 and CDR2 are SGHRS and YFSETQ. Trimming took off 1 base at V and 0 bases at J, with 8 bases between the two ends. The CDR3 is 14 residues long. In DNA form, the CDR3 reads TGCGCCAGCAGCTTGTGGACTGGCTCCTACGAGCAGTACTTC. Its translation is CASSLWTGSYEQYF.

The sample holds one count of this clone. The chain recombines TRBV29-1 with TRBJ1-3, with D perhaps matching TRBD1 (5 bases). Germline loops: CDR1 SQVTM, CDR2 ANQGSEA. The CDR3 consists of 13 residues. V was trimmed by 4 bases and J by 4 bases, leaving 11 bases between them. CDR3 nucleotide sequence: TGCAGCGTTGTTCACCAGGGAGGAAACACCATATATTTT. This codes for CSVVHQGGNTIYF.

The chain has TRBV6-6 and TRBJ1-4; D is uncertain. V was pared by 10 bases and J by 10 bases, with 16 bases between. Germline lookup yields CDR1 MNHNY and CDR2 SVGAGI (reference sequence). There are 12 residues in the CDR3. The CDR3 sequence is CATRPGEGKLFF. The CDR3 region has the DNA TGTGCCACCCGCCCCGGGGAGGGAAAACTGTTTTTT.

The chain has TRBV30 and TRBJ2-7; 12 positions match TRBD2. CDR1 and CDR2 from the germline V gene are GTSNPN and SVGIG (reference sequence). This CDR3 is 13 amino acids long. V lost 4 bases to trimming and J lost 7 bases; unmatched junction nucleotides: 5. This chain's CDR3 is CAWTSGGEWEQYF. As DNA, the CDR3 is TGTGCCTGGACTAGCGGGGGGGAGTGGGAGCAGTACTTC.

The chain recombines TRBV6-1 with TRBJ1-5; no definite D call. Per the germline V gene, CDR1 is MNHNS and CDR2 is SASEGT. The CDR3 contains 13 residues. Trimming took 5 bases from V and 7 from J, leaving 12 bases between them. The CDR3 sequence: CASSTRGGQPQHF. In DNA, the CDR3 is TGTGCCAGCAGTACTCGTGGTGGGCAGCCCCAGCATTTT.

This chain links TRBV7-6 with TRBJ1-1; 9 bases are shared with TRBD1. This CDR3 spans 14 amino acids. With 10 bases clipped from V and 3 bases from J, the junction kept 9 bases outside the gene matches. The germline CDR1 and CDR2 sequences are SGHVS and FNYEAQ. The CDR3 DNA sequence: TGTGCCACCCGTCTCCGGGACAGGGACACTGAAGCTTTCTTT. Encoded protein: CATRLRDRDTEAFF.

In its sample, this clone was seen once. CDR3 amino acids: CASKVSGDYGYTF. CDR3 DNA: TGTGCCAGCAAAGTCAGCGGGGACTATGGCTACACCTTC. The chain recombines TRBV18 with TRBJ1-2; no definite D call. V lost 8 bases and J 3 bases, leaving 13 bases between the germline ends. The CDR3 sequence is 13 residues long. Germline V gene lookup returns CDR1 KGHSH and CDR2 LQKENI.

CDR3 sequence: CASSLRQLTGNEKLFF. The CDR3 DNA is TGTGCCAGCAGTTTAAGACAGCTGACAGGGAATGAAAAACTGTTTTTT. The V gene is TRBV28, the J gene TRBJ1-4; 7 bases are a match to TRBD1. V was clipped by 2 bases and J by 5 bases; unmatched bases: 8. The germline V gene encodes CDR1 MDHEN and CDR2 SYDVKM. The CDR3 has 16 residues.

This chain links TRBV28 with TRBJ2-7; D is possibly TRBD2 (5 bases). Germline V gene data show CDR1 as MDHEN and CDR2 as SYDVKM. CDR3 size: 12 residues. Trimming took 5 bases from V and 7 from J, leaving 12 bases between them. The CDR3 DNA follows: TGTGCCAGCAGTCCGAGGGTTTGGGAGCAGTACTTC. Translation: CASSPRVWEQYF.

This clone was counted a single time. The V call is TRBV5-1, the J call TRBJ1-1; 10 bases align to TRBD1. V dropped 0 bases and J dropped 0; count of bases not matched to a gene: 5. The CDR3 is 17 amino acids. CDR1 is SGHRS and CDR2 is YFSETQ in the germline V gene. CDR3 residues: CASSLADRGRMNTEAFF. In DNA, the CDR3 is TGCGCCAGCAGCTTGGCCGACAGGGGGCGCATGAACACTGAAGCTTTCTTT.

A remark on this clone: A junction end diverges from the germline sequence, so it may reflect a read error. J is TRBJ2-7 and V is TRBV10-3; D possibly corresponds to TRBD1 (5 bases). Germline CDR1 and CDR2: ENHRY and SYGVKD. This CDR3 has 15 amino acids. The CDR3, as DNA: TGTGCCAGCAGTGTCCAGGGCCATGATCTCTACGAGCAGTACTTC. It encodes CASSVQGHDLYEQYF.

This chain uses TRBV6-5 with TRBJ1-5, with 8 bases matching TRBD1. CDR3 length: 15 residues. The germline V gene has CDR1 MNHEY and CDR2 SVGAGI. V was pared by 5 bases and J by 2 bases, with 5 bases of the junction left unmatched. Here the CDR3 reads CASSPTGEGNQPQHF. CDR3 bases: TGTGCCAGCAGTCCGACAGGGGAAGGCAATCAGCCCCAGCATTTT.

This clone was seen more than once but under ten times. The chain couples TRBV2 to TRBJ1-5; D may be TRBD1 (5 bases). V was clipped by 7 bases and J by 0 bases, with 10 bases between them. The CDR3 is 14 residues long. Germline V CDR1 and CDR2: SNHLY, FYNNEI. CDR3 nucleotides: TGTGCCAGCACGGGGCAGTTTAGCAATCAGCCCCAGCATTTT. The encoded protein is CASTGQFSNQPQHF. The whole variable domain, remainder taken from reference TRBV2 and TRBJ1-5, is EPEVTQTPSHQVTQMGQEVILRCVPISNHLYFYWYRQILGQKVEFLVSFYNNEISEKSEIFDDQFSVERPDGSNFTLKIRSTKLEDSAMYFCASTGQFSNQPQHFGDGTRLSIL.

J is TRBJ2-7 and V is TRBV6-1; TRBD1 is a possible D gene (7 bases). The CDR3 runs 15 residues. In germline, CDR1 is MNHNS, CDR2 SASEGT. V lost 6 bases and J lost 4, with 19 bases in between. The CDR3 is CASSLVGGGEYEQYF. The CDR3 DNA follows: TGTGCCAGCAGCCTTGTCGGAGGGGGCGAATACGAGCAGTACTTC.

The rearrangement joins TRBV10-1 to TRBJ1-1; D ambiguous. The CDR3 extends over 15 amino acids. Trimming stripped 3 bases from V and 1 base from J, with 12 bases between. The V gene's germline CDR1 is WNHNN and CDR2 SYGVQD (reference sequence). CDR3 in amino acids: CASSDQHGPNTEAFF. The CDR3 DNA follows: TGCGCCAGCAGTGACCAACACGGACCGAACACTGAAGCTTTCTTT.

This clone showed up just once. This chain links TRBV4-3 with TRBJ2-6; D gene ambiguous. Between the trimmed V and J ends, which lost 1 base and 4 bases, there was a span of 11 bases. The V gene's germline CDR1 is LGHNA and CDR2 YSLEER. The CDR3 is 16 residues long. The CDR3 nucleotides are TGCGCCAGCAGCCAAGGTAACAACTGGGGGGCCAACGTCCTGACTTTC. Protein product: CASSQGNNWGANVLTF.

The rearrangement joins TRBV6-4 to TRBJ2-7; D gene ambiguous. The CDR3 extends over 14 amino acids. V gave up 5 bases and J gave up 1 base, with 12 bases separating them. The germline CDR1 and CDR2 sequences are MRHNA and SNTAGT. This chain's CDR3 is CASSPGPESYEQYF. CDR3 bases: TGTGCCAGCAGTCCCGGGCCCGAATCCTACGAGCAGTACTTC.

The J gene is TRBJ2-7, the V gene TRBV20-1; no reliable D call. V was trimmed by 3 bases and J by 2 bases, leaving 5 bases between them. From germline, CDR1 is DFQATT and CDR2 SNEGSKA (reference sequence). The CDR3 length is 11 residues. CDR3 amino acids: CSASSPYEQYF. CDR3 DNA: TGCAGTGCTAGTTCGCCCTACGAGCAGTACTTC.

The chain is built from TRBV18 and TRBJ1-6; 7 nucleotides align to TRBD1. Germline V gene sequence: CDR1 KGHSH, CDR2 LQKENI. Trimming cost V 3 bases and J 7 bases; bases outside gene matches: 6. This CDR3 spans 15 amino acids. Here the CDR3 DNA reads TGTGCCAGCTCACCGCGACAGGGTAGGAATTCACCCCTCCACTTT. Translation gives CASSPRQGRNSPLHF.

The chain links TRBV5-6 to TRBJ1-2; D gene ambiguous. The V gene lost 0 bases and the J gene lost 4 bases, with 4 bases spanning the gap. The CDR3 length is 12 residues. Looked up from germline, CDR1 is SGHDT and CDR2 is YYEEEE. CDR3 nucleotides: TGTGCCAGCAGCTTGGGCGGCTATGGCTACACCTTC. This codes for CASSLGGYGYTF.

The chain combines TRBV6-1 with TRBJ1-1, with 7 positions matching TRBD1. The CDR3 spans 13 residues. CDR1 is MNHNS and CDR2 is SASEGT in the germline V gene. The V segment lost 3 bases and the J segment 6 bases; nucleotides outside the gene matches: 4. The CDR3, as DNA: TGTGCCAGCAGTGACGCCGGGACAGCTGAAGCTTTCTTT. The encoded protein is CASSDAGTAEAFF.